This entry features one TCR beta chain sequence. One end of the junction varies from germline; a read error may be responsible. The sample comes from a study of early T cells in non-severe SARS-CoV-2 infection. cDNA molecules, individually, were tagged with unique molecular identifiers. Each CDR3 protein gets one entry after TCRdb re-called the 5' RACE reads with MiXCR. The data show about 69,000 distinct CDR3 sequences, about 9% seen once. This TCR came from an adult who was a healthcare worker with PCR-confirmed SARS-CoV-2 infection or an uninfected control (not recorded which). The source material was whole blood.

The DNA of the CDR3 is TGCGCCAGCAGCTTGAGCGGCCAGAGCTCCTACGAGCAGCACTTC. This codes for CASSLSGQSSYEQHF. This sequence joins TRBV5-1 and TRBJ2-7; D might be TRBD2 (5 bases). The CDR3 has 15 amino acids. The germline V gene has CDR1 SGHRS and CDR2 YFSETQ.